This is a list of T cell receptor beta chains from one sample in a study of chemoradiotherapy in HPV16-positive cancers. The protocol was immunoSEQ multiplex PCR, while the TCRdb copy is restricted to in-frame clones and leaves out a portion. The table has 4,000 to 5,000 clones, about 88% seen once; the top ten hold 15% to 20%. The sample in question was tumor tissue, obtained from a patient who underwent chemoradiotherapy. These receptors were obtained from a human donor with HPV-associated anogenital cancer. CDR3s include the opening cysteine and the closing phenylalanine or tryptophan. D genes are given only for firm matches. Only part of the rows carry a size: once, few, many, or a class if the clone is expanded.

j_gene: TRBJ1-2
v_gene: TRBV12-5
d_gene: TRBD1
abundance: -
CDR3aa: CASGDDKTGGADGYTF
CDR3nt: TGTGCTAGTGGTGATGACAAAACAGGGGGCGCGGATGGCTACACCTTC

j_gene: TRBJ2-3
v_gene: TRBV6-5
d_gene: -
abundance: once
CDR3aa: CASSRGRGYTDTQYF
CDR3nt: TGTGCCAGCAGTCGCGGACGGGGCTACACAGATACGCAGTATTTT

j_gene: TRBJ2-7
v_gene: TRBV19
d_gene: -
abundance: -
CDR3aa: CASSRDGIYEQYF
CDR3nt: TGTGCCAGTAGTCGGGACGGTATCTACGAGCAGTACTTC

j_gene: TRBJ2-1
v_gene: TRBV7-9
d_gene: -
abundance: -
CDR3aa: CASSLSWPDNEQFF
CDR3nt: TGTGCCAGCAGCTTAAGTTGGCCAGACAATGAGCAGTTCTTC

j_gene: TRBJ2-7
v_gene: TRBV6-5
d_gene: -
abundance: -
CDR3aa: CASSARWGAYEQYF
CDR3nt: TGTGCCAGCAGTGCCCGTTGGGGGGCCTACGAGCAGTACTTC

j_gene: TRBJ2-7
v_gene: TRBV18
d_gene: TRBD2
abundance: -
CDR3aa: CASSPKGTSGYEQYF
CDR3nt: TGTGCCAGCTCACCAAAGGGGACTAGCGGCTACGAGCAGTACTTC

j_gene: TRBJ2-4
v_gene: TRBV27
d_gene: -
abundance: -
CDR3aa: CASSFSPRRTHAKNIQYF
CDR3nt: TGTGCCAGCAGCTTTAGCCCGCGGCGGACACATGCCAAAAACATTCAGTACTTC

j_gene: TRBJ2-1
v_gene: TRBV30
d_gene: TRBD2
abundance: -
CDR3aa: CAWSRLAAYNEQFF
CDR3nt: TGTGCCTGGAGTAGGCTAGCGGCCTACAATGAGCAGTTCTTC

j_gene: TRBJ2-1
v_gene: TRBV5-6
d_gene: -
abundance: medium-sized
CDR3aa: CASSSPGLRSEQFF
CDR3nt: TGTGCCAGCAGCTCCCCGGGACTGAGGAGTGAGCAGTTCTTC

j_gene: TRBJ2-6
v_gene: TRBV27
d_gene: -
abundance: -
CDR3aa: CASRGARGTGANVLTF
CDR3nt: TGTGCCAGCAGGGGGGCAAGGGGTACTGGGGCCAACGTCCTGACTTTC

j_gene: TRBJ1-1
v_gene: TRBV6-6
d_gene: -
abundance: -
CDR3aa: CASSYSRPEAFF
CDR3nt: TGTGCCAGCAGTTACTCTCGTCCTGAAGCTTTCTTT

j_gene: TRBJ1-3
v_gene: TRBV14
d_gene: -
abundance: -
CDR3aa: CASSQVGGYSGNTIYF
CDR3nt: TGTGCCAGCAGCCAAGTCGGGGGATACTCTGGAAACACCATATATTTT

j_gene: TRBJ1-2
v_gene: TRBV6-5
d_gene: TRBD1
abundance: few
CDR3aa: CASSYSGQLYTF
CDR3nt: TGTGCCAGCAGTTACTCGGGACAGCTTTACACCTTC

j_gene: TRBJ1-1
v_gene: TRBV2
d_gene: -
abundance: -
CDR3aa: CASRTPEGYAEAFF
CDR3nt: TGTGCCAGCAGGACCCCTGAGGGGTACGCTGAAGCTTTCTTT

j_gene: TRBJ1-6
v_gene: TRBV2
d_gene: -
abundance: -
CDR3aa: CASVALGDSPLHF
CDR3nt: TGTGCCAGCGTTGCCCTCGGGGATTCACCCCTCCACTTT

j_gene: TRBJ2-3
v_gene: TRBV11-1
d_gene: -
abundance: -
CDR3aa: CASSPGTGTDTQYF
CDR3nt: TGTGCCAGCAGTCCCGGGACTGGCACAGATACGCAGTATTTT

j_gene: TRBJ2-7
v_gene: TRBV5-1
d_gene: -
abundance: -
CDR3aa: CASSLDGAGPSSYEQYF
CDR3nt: TGCGCCAGCAGCTTGGATGGGGCGGGGCCGAGCTCCTACGAGCAGTACTTC

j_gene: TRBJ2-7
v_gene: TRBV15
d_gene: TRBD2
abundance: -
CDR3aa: CATSGGGRDSPAYEQYF
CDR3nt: TGTGCCACCAGCGGAGGAGGGAGGGACTCGCCCGCCTACGAGCAGTACTTC

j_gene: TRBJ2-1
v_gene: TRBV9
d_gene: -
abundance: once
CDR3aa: CASSRTNEQFF
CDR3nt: TGTGCCAGCAGCCGGACGAATGAGCAGTTCTTC

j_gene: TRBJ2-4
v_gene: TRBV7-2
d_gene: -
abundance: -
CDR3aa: CASSSLPMTSAKNIQYF
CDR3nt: TGTGCCAGCAGCTCGCTACCCATGACTAGTGCCAAAAACATTCAGTACTTC

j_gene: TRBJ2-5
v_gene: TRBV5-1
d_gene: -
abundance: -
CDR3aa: CASSLSFETQYF
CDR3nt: TGCGCCAGCAGCTTGTCTTTTGAGACCCAGTACTTC

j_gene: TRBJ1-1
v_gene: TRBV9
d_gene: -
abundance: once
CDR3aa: CASSEGGGAEAFF
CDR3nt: TGTGCCAGCAGCGAAGGAGGGGGGGCGGAAGCTTTCTTT

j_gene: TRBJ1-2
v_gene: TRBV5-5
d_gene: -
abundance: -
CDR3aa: CASSLAESGYTF
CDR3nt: TGTGCCAGCAGCTTGGCTGAAAGTGGCTACACCTTC

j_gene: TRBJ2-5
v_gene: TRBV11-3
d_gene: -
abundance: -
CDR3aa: CASSFGQYGETQYF
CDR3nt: TGTGCCAGCAGCTTCGGACAGTACGGAGAGACCCAGTACTTC

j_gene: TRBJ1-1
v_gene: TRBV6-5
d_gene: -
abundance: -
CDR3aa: CASSFDRYTEAFF
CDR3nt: TGTGCCAGCAGCTTCGACAGGTACACTGAAGCTTTCTTT

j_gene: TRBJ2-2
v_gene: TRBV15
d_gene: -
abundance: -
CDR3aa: CATSRDSGSSTGELFF
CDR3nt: TGTGCCACCAGCAGAGATTCAGGGTCCTCCACCGGGGAGCTGTTTTTT

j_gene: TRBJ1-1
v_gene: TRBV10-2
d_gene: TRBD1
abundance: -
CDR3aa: CASRGTGVTEAFF
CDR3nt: TGCGCCAGCAGGGGGACAGGGGTCACTGAAGCTTTCTTT

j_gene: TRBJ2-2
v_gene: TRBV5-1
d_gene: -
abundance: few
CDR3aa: CASSLGAANTGELFF
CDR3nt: TGCGCCAGCAGCTTGGGGGCAGCTAACACCGGGGAGCTGTTTTTT

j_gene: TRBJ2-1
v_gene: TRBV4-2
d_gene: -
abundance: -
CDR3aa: CASSQVKGNSEQFF
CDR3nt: TGTGCCAGCAGCCAAGTAAAAGGGAACAGTGAGCAGTTCTTC

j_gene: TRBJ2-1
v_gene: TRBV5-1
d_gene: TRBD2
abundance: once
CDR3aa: CASSLVTSGGPHEQFF
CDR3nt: TGCGCCAGCAGCTTGGTGACTTCGGGGGGGCCACATGAGCAGTTCTTC

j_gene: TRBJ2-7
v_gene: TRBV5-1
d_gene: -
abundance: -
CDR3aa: CASSHLGRDYEQYF
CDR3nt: TGCGCCAGCAGCCATTTAGGACGGGACTACGAGCAGTACTTC

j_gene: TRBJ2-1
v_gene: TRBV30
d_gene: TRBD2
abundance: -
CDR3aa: CAWRRPRGLEAYEQFF
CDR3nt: TGTGCCTGGAGACGCCCAAGGGGACTAGAGGCCTATGAGCAGTTCTTC

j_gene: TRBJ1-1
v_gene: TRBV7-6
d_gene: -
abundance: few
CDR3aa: CASSLDRGGSTEAFF
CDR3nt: TGTGCCAGCAGCTTAGATCGGGGGGGGAGCACTGAAGCTTTCTTT

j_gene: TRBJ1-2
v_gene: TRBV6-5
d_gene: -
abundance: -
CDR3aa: CASSYGGRGYGYTF
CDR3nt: TGTGCCAGCAGTTACGGCGGCAGGGGTTACGGCTACACCTTC

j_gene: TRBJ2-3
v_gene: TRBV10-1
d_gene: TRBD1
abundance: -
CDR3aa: CASSTDRASTDTQYF
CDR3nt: TGCGCCAGCAGTACTGACAGGGCAAGCACAGATACGCAGTATTTT

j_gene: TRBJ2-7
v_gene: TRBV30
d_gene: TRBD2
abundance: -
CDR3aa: CACEGLAQRYEQYF
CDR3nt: TGTGCCTGCGAGGGACTAGCGCAGCGGTACGAGCAGTACTTC

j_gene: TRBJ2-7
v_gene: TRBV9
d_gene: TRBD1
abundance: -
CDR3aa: CASSVGGTGGWDEQYF
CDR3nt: TGTGCCAGCAGCGTAGGAGGGACAGGGGGCTGGGACGAGCAGTACTTC

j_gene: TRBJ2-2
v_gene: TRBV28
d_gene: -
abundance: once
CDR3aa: CASSFFTGELFF
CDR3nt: TGTGCCAGCAGTTTTTTTACCGGGGAGCTGTTTTTT

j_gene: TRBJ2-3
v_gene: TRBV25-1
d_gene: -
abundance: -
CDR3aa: CASRGGAGTDTQYF
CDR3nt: TGTGCCAGCAGGGGCGGGGCCGGGACAGATACGCAGTATTTT

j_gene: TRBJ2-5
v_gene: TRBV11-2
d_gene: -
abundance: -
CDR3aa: CASSAVSQETQYF
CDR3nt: TGTGCCAGCAGCGCCGTCTCCCAAGAGACCCAGTACTTC

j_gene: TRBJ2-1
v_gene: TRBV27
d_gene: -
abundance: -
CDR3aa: CASSRTWSGWESEQFF
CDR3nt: TGTGCCAGCAGCCGAACATGGAGCGGGTGGGAGAGTGAGCAGTTCTTC